This T cell receptor (beta chain) was captured in a study of vaccination and CD4 T cells after COVID-19. As for the study in general: Overlapping spike peptides of SARS-CoV-2, HCoV-NL63, HCoV-OC43 and HCoV-229E were used, and cells were stimulated with them.

The treatment denotes: 10-day PBMC culture with coronavirus spike peptide pools or control peptides (ViraFEST assay). Concerning this clonotype: Its cognate antigen is unknown.

The Oncomine TCR Beta short-read assay was applied to DNA of cultured CD4+ T cells. TCRdb re-derived calls from the PCR reads in MiXCR, one entry per CDR3 protein. The sample holds approximately 15,000 distinct CDR3 sequences; about four fifths are singletons and the top ten take around 10%. The ends were cut back, 6 bases at V and 0 bases at J, with 8 bases in the middle. The V gene's germline CDR1 is SGHAT and CDR2 FQNNGV. This CDR3 is 13 amino acids long. This TCR was recovered from a human donor who received a COVID-19 vaccine. This specimen was CD4+ T cells from blood, cultured in vitro, taken after SARS-CoV-2 vaccination. The J gene is TRBJ2-5, the V gene TRBV11-2, with D tentatively TRBD1 (6 bases). The CDR3: CASRQGNQETQYF. The CDR3 region has the DNA TGTGCCAGCAGGCAGGGGAACCAAGAGACCCAGTACTTC.